These T cell receptor beta chains were read from a single sample in a study of metastatic and nonmetastatic thyroid tumors. TCRdb ran MiXCR on the PCR reads. The sample has more than 25,000 clones, under 30% seen once; the top ten hold 5.5% to 7%. Input material: blood. The receptors here all came from a female donor with papillary thyroid cancer or a benign thyroid nodule (not recorded which). Some clones in this sample may be carry-over from other donors' samples. Each CDR3 is given with its conserved first and last residue. Fields, in order: CDR3 protein, CDR3 DNA, clone size, V gene, D gene, J gene. D genes are given only for firm matches. Clone size is stated in some rows and not others, as once, few, many or a class when expanded.

CDR3aa: CASRKDGSYEQYF
CDR3nt: TGTGCCAGCAGAAAGGACGGGTCCTACGAGCAGTACTTC
abundance: NA
v_gene: TRBV12-3/TRBV12-4
d_gene: NA
j_gene: TRBJ2-7

CDR3aa: CASSRAGTGIYEQYF
CDR3nt: TGTGCCAGCTCGAGGGCGGGGACAGGGATCTACGAGCAGTACTTC
abundance: medium-sized
v_gene: TRBV28
d_gene: TRBD1
j_gene: TRBJ2-7

CDR3aa: CAWSLMGGLRNIQYF
CDR3nt: TGTGCCTGGAGCTTAATGGGGGGGCTGAGGAACATTCAGTACTTC
abundance: many
v_gene: TRBV30
d_gene: NA
j_gene: TRBJ2-4

CDR3aa: CASSLVASGRETQYF
CDR3nt: TGTGCCAGCAGCTTGGTGGCTAGCGGACGAGAGACCCAGTACTTC
abundance: once
v_gene: TRBV5-6
d_gene: TRBD2
j_gene: TRBJ2-5

CDR3aa: CAISWTGRSFF
CDR3nt: TGTGCCATCAGTTGGACAGGCAGGTCTTTCTTT
abundance: few
v_gene: TRBV10-3
d_gene: TRBD1
j_gene: TRBJ1-1

CDR3aa: CASSYSVVRRFSSEQYF
CDR3nt: TGTGCCAGCAGTTACTCGGTCGTCCGGAGATTTTCCTCCGAGCAGTACTTC
abundance: NA
v_gene: TRBV6-2/TRBV6-3
d_gene: NA
j_gene: TRBJ2-7

CDR3aa: CASSTQGGSTEAFF
CDR3nt: TGTGCCAGTAGTACACAGGGGGGAAGCACTGAAGCTTTCTTT
abundance: medium-sized
v_gene: TRBV19
d_gene: TRBD1
j_gene: TRBJ1-1

CDR3aa: CASSARWDPNTEAFF
CDR3nt: TGTGCCAGCAGCGCCCGTTGGGACCCGAACACTGAAGCTTTCTTT
abundance: NA
v_gene: TRBV11-2
d_gene: NA
j_gene: TRBJ1-1

CDR3aa: CASRVSAIAGETYEQYF
CDR3nt: TGTGCCAGCAGGGTCAGCGCCATAGCGGGAGAGACCTACGAGCAGTACTTC
abundance: few
v_gene: TRBV6-1
d_gene: TRBD2
j_gene: TRBJ2-7

CDR3aa: CASSGGQGMGTEAFF
CDR3nt: TGTGCCAGCAGCGGGGGACAGGGAATGGGCACTGAAGCTTTCTTT
abundance: NA
v_gene: TRBV9
d_gene: TRBD1
j_gene: TRBJ1-1

CDR3aa: CSASFRGLQGDTQYF
CDR3nt: TGCAGTGCTAGTTTCCGGGGCCTACAGGGAGATACGCAGTATTTT
abundance: NA
v_gene: TRBV20-1
d_gene: NA
j_gene: TRBJ2-3

CDR3aa: CDINESGTGYGYTF
CDR3nt: TGTGACATCAATGAGTCGGGGACAGGGTATGGCTACACCTTC
abundance: few
v_gene: TRBV10-3
d_gene: TRBD1
j_gene: TRBJ1-2